One TCR beta chain is described in this entry. No antigen is known for it. Amplification used 60 Vbeta primers and 13 Jbeta primers. The data were produced by immunoSEQ multiplex PCR, yet TCRdb's version contains in-frame clones alone and is incomplete. The data hold 180,000 or so clones, with roughly a tenth observed a single time. The CDR3 loop spans 15 amino acids. Per the germline V gene, CDR1 is MNHNY and CDR2 is SVGAGI (reference sequence). Trimming left V 7 bases short and J 4 bases short, with 17 bases between. This specimen belongs to a study of cytomegalovirus exposure and HLA in healthy donors. General observations from the study: A later analysis found most CMV-associated TCR beta chains apparently HLA-restricted.

The sample was PBMCs. The chain carries TRBV6-6 and TRBJ1-3, with a tentative D call TRBD1 (6 bases). This clonotype originated in a young woman in good health and CMV-seropositive. The CDR3 loop is CASNPLGAEGNTIYF. DNA of the CDR3: TGTGCCAGCAACCCCCTGGGGGCGGAGGGAAACACCATATATTTT.